A selection of T cell receptor beta chains follows, all from one sample in a study of T-cell memory formation after mild COVID-19. TCRdb re-analysed the 5' RACE reads in MiXCR, keeping a single row per CDR3 protein. The repertoire holds roughly 410,000 distinct CDR3 sequences, with approximately 25% as singletons. The sequenced material came from PBMCs or a T cell subset sorted from them (not recorded which). These receptors were taken from an adult woman who had mild COVID-19 (a few samples of this study predate the infection). Cell type and time point are not known. CDR3s include the opening cysteine and the closing phenylalanine or tryptophan. Each record gives: V gene, D gene, J gene, clone size, CDR3 protein, CDR3 DNA. The D gene is left open where the match is weak. Only part of the rows carry a size: once, few, many, or a class if the clone is expanded.

v_gene: TRBV3-1; d_gene: -; j_gene: TRBJ2-7; abundance: few; CDR3aa: CASSQGALSYEQYF; CDR3nt: TGTGCCAGCAGCCAAGGAGCTCTCTCCTACGAGCAGTACTTC
v_gene: TRBV15; d_gene: TRBD2; j_gene: TRBJ2-3; abundance: -; CDR3aa: CATSTSGGYMADTQYF; CDR3nt: TGTGCCACCAGCACCTCGGGGGGTTATATGGCAGATACGCAGTATTTT
v_gene: TRBV20-1; d_gene: -; j_gene: TRBJ1-3; abundance: -; CDR3aa: CSAPEFSGNTIYF; CDR3nt: TGCAGTGCGCCCGAATTCTCTGGAAACACCATATATTTT
v_gene: TRBV6-2/TRBV6-3; d_gene: TRBD2; j_gene: TRBJ2-2; abundance: -; CDR3aa: CASRTSGTTGELFF; CDR3nt: TGTGCCAGCAGGACTAGCGGGACCACCGGGGAGCTGTTTTTT
v_gene: TRBV29-1; d_gene: TRBD1; j_gene: TRBJ2-1; abundance: -; CDR3aa: CSVERGGQAYNEQFF; CDR3nt: TGCAGCGTTGAGAGGGGTGGACAGGCCTACAATGAGCAGTTCTTC
v_gene: TRBV20-1; d_gene: TRBD2; j_gene: TRBJ2-1; abundance: -; CDR3aa: CSAREPGTSITNEQFF; CDR3nt: TGCAGTGCTAGAGAACCCGGGACTAGTATTACAAATGAGCAGTTCTTC
v_gene: TRBV10-3; d_gene: -; j_gene: TRBJ2-5; abundance: -; CDR3aa: CAIRPTSPQETQYF; CDR3nt: TGTGCCATCAGGCCAACTAGTCCCCAAGAGACCCAGTACTTC
v_gene: TRBV27; d_gene: TRBD1; j_gene: TRBJ2-3; abundance: -; CDR3aa: CASSLSLAKQGQGPGTDTQYF; CDR3nt: TGTGCCAGCAGTTTATCGTTGGCGAAACAGGGACAGGGGCCCGGCACAGATACGCAGTATTTT
v_gene: TRBV7-9; d_gene: -; j_gene: TRBJ1-6; abundance: -; CDR3aa: CASSKTQGSGSPLHF; CDR3nt: TGTGCCAGCAGCAAAACTCAGGGGTCCGGTTCACCCCTCCACTTT
v_gene: TRBV6-1; d_gene: -; j_gene: TRBJ2-7; abundance: -; CDR3aa: CASSEASAYEQYF; CDR3nt: TGTGCCAGCAGTGAAGCGAGCGCCTACGAGCAGTACTTC
v_gene: TRBV24-1; d_gene: TRBD1; j_gene: TRBJ1-2; abundance: few; CDR3aa: CATSDTRTGNAYGYTF; CDR3nt: TGTGCCACCAGTGACACTAGGACAGGGAACGCCTATGGCTACACCTTC
v_gene: TRBV5-1; d_gene: -; j_gene: TRBJ1-5; abundance: many; CDR3aa: CASSQSGNQPQHF; CDR3nt: TGCGCCAGCAGCCAGAGTGGCAATCAGCCCCAGCATTTT
v_gene: TRBV24-1; d_gene: -; j_gene: TRBJ1-5; abundance: -; CDR3aa: CATRGAANQPQHF; CDR3nt: TGTGCCACCCGGGGGGCAGCTAATCAGCCCCAGCATTTT
v_gene: TRBV3-1; d_gene: -; j_gene: TRBJ2-5; abundance: once; CDR3aa: CASSQAGVPETQYF; CDR3nt: TGTGCCAGCAGCCAAGCGGGGGTCCCAGAGACCCAGTACTTC
v_gene: TRBV7-9; d_gene: -; j_gene: TRBJ1-1; abundance: -; CDR3aa: CASSPEVVATEAFF; CDR3nt: TGTGCCAGCAGCCCGGAGGTTGTAGCCACTGAAGCTTTCTTT
v_gene: TRBV14; d_gene: -; j_gene: TRBJ2-7; abundance: -; CDR3aa: CASSQRPTFGLNEQYF; CDR3nt: TGTGCCAGCAGCCAGAGACCGACCTTCGGGTTGAACGAGCAGTACTTC
v_gene: TRBV3-1; d_gene: -; j_gene: TRBJ2-2; abundance: -; CDR3aa: CASSQEEGRRTGELFF; CDR3nt: TGTGCCAGCAGCCAGGAGGAGGGCCGGCGGACCGGGGAGCTGTTTTTT
v_gene: TRBV20-1; d_gene: -; j_gene: TRBJ1-1; abundance: few; CDR3aa: CSARGGGRMNTEAFF; CDR3nt: TGCAGTGCTCGGGGGGGTGGACGGATGAACACTGAAGCTTTCTTT
v_gene: TRBV2; d_gene: TRBD2; j_gene: TRBJ2-2; abundance: -; CDR3aa: CASSVPLAGSTGELFF; CDR3nt: TGTGCCAGCAGTGTCCCCCTAGCGGGGAGTACCGGGGAGCTGTTTTTT
v_gene: TRBV12-3/TRBV12-4; d_gene: -; j_gene: TRBJ2-5; abundance: -; CDR3aa: CASSPRTGGETQYF; CDR3nt: TGTGCCAGCAGCCCCCGAACCGGAGGGGAGACCCAGTACTTC
v_gene: TRBV20-1; d_gene: -; j_gene: TRBJ2-7; abundance: -; CDR3aa: CSARTHGKTLYEQYF; CDR3nt: TGCAGTGCTAGGACCCATGGGAAAACCCTTTACGAGCAGTACTTC
v_gene: TRBV2; d_gene: TRBD2; j_gene: TRBJ2-3; abundance: -; CDR3aa: CASSFSSGSGDTQYF; CDR3nt: TGTGCCAGCAGTTTCTCTAGCGGGAGCGGGGATACGCAGTATTTT
v_gene: TRBV6-5; d_gene: -; j_gene: TRBJ2-7; abundance: -; CDR3aa: CASTRGRDRNEQYF; CDR3nt: TGTGCCAGCACCCGGGGCAGGGATAGGAACGAGCAGTACTTC
v_gene: TRBV5-6; d_gene: -; j_gene: TRBJ1-5; abundance: -; CDR3aa: CASSWRPNQPQHF; CDR3nt: TGTGCCAGCAGCTGGCGTCCAAACCAGCCCCAGCATTTT
v_gene: TRBV19; d_gene: TRBD1; j_gene: TRBJ1-1; abundance: -; CDR3aa: CASSRTGVEAFF; CDR3nt: TGTGCCAGTAGTAGAACAGGGGTGGAAGCTTTCTTT
v_gene: TRBV11-2; d_gene: TRBD1; j_gene: TRBJ1-2; abundance: -; CDR3aa: CASSPNPGQSLYGYTF; CDR3nt: TGTGCCAGCAGCCCGAACCCGGGACAGAGCTTGTATGGCTACACCTTC
v_gene: TRBV6-2/TRBV6-3; d_gene: TRBD2; j_gene: TRBJ2-1; abundance: many; CDR3aa: CATTGTSFFSYNEQFF; CDR3nt: TGTGCCACGACCGGGACTAGCTTCTTCTCCTACAATGAGCAGTTCTTC
v_gene: TRBV4-1; d_gene: TRBD2; j_gene: TRBJ2-3; abundance: -; CDR3aa: CASSQERAGGGTDTQYF; CDR3nt: TGCGCCAGCAGCCAAGAACGAGCCGGGGGGGGGACAGATACGCAGTATTTT
v_gene: TRBV5-1; d_gene: -; j_gene: TRBJ1-1; abundance: -; CDR3aa: CASSLGELLRVTEAFF; CDR3nt: TGCGCCAGCAGCTTGGGGGAGCTCTTGAGGGTCACTGAAGCTTTCTTT
v_gene: TRBV10-3; d_gene: TRBD2; j_gene: TRBJ2-1; abundance: -; CDR3aa: CAIRPPLGGSAEQFF; CDR3nt: TGTGCCATAAGACCCCCACTGGGCGGGAGCGCTGAGCAGTTCTTC
v_gene: TRBV6-1; d_gene: TRBD1; j_gene: TRBJ2-6; abundance: -; CDR3aa: CASRQGGSGANVLTF; CDR3nt: TGTGCCAGCCGACAGGGTGGCTCTGGGGCCAACGTCCTGACTTTC